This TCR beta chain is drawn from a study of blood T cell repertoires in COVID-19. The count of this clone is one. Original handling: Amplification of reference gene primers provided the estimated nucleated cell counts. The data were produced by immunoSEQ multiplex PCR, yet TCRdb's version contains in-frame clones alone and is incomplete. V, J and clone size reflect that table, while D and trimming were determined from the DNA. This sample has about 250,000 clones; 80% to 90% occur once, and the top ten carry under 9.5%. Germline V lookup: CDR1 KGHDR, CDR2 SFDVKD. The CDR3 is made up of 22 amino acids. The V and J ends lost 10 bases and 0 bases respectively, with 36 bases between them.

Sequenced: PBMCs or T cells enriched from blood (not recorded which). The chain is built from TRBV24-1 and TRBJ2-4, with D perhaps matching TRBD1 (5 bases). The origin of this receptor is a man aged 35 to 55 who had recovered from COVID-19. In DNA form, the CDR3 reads TGTGCCACAAACATAAATCAAATTCAGGGCGCTCCTGGGTGGTTAGCCAAAAACATTCAGTACTTC. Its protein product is CATNINQIQGAPGWLAKNIQYF.